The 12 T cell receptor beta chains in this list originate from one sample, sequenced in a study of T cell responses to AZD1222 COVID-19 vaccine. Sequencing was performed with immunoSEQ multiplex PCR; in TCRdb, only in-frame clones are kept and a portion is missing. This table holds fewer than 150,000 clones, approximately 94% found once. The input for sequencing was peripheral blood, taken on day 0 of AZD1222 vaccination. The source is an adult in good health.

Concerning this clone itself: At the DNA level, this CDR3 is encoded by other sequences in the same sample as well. The CDR3 loop is CASSLRTGYGYTF. Here the CDR3 DNA reads TGTGCCAGCAGTTTACGGACAGGGTATGGCTACACCTTC. The chain is built from TRBV27 and TRBJ1-2; 8 bases map to TRBD1. Germline CDR1 is MNHEY and CDR2 is SMNVEV (reference sequence). With V trimmed by 2 bases and J by 5 bases, 1 base remained unmatched. CDR3 length: 13 amino acids.

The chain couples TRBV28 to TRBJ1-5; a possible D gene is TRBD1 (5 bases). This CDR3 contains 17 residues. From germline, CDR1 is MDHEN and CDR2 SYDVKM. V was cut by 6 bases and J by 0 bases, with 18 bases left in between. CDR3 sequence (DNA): TGTGCCAGCAGGCCCGTCGGGGGGGATTATAGCAATCAGCCCCAGCATTTT. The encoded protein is CASRPVGGDYSNQPQHF.

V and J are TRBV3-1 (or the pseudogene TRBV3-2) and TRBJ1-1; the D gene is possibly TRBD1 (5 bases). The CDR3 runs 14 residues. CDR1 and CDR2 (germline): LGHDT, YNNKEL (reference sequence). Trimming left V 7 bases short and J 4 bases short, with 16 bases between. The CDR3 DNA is TGTGCCAGCACTCCCCAGGGTATTTTCACTGAAGCTTTCTTT. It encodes CASTPQGIFTEAFF.

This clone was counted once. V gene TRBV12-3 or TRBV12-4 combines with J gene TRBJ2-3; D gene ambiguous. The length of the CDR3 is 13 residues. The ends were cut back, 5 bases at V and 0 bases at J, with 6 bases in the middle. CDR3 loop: CASSPDSTDTQYF. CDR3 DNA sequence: TGTGCCAGCAGTCCTGACAGCACAGATACGCAGTATTTT.

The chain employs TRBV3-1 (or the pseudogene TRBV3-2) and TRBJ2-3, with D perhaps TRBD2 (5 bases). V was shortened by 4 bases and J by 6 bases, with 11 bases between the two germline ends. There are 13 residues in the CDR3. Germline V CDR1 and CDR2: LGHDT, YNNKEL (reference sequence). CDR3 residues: CASSPNPGDTQYF. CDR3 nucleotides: TGTGCCAGCAGCCCTAACCCGGGGGATACGCAGTATTTT.

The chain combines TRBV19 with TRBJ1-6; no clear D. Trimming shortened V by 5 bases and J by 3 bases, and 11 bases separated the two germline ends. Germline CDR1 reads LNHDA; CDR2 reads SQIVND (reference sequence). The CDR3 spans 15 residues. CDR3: CASSSNTGYNSPLHF. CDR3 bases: TGTGCCAGTAGTTCGAACACCGGCTATAATTCACCCCTCCACTTT.

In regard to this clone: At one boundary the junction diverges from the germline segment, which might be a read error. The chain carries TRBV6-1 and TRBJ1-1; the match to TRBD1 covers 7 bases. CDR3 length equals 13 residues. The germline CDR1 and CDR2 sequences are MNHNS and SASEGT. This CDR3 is CASREDRDTEAFF. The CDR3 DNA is TGTGCCAGCAGAGAAGACAGGGACACTGAAGCTTTCTTT.

The CDR3 DNA sequence: TGTGCCAGCAGCCAGGGGGGGAGTACTGAAGCTTTCTTT. Translating gives CASSQGGSTEAFF. The chain links TRBV4-2 to TRBJ1-1; D possibly corresponds to TRBD1 (5 bases). This CDR3 spans 13 amino acids. Trimming removed 3 bases from V and 5 bases from J, with 10 bases in between. Germline lookup yields CDR1 LGHNA and CDR2 YNFKEQ.

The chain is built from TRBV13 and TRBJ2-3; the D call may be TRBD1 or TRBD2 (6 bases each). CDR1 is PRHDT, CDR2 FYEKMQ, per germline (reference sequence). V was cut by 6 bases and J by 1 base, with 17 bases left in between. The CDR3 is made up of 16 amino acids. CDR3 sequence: CASRQLQGGGTDTQYF. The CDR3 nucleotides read TGTGCCAGCAGACAACTACAGGGAGGAGGCACAGATACGCAGTATTTT.

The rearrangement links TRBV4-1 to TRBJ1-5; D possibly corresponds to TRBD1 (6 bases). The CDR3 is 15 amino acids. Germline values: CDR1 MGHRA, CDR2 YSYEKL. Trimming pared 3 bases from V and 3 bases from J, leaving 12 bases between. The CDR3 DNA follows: TGCGCCAGCAGCCATTGGGACACGGCCAATCAGCCCCAGCATTTT. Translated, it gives CASSHWDTANQPQHF.

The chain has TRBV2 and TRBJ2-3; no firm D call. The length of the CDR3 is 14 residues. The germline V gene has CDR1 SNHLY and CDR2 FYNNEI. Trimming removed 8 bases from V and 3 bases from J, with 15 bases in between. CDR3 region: CASGKGVETDTQYF. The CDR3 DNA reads TGTGCCAGCGGCAAGGGTGTTGAGACAGATACGCAGTATTTT. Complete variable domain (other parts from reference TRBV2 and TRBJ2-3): EPEVTQTPSHQVTQMGQEVILRCVPISNHLYFYWYRQILGQKVEFLVSFYNNEISEKSEIFDDQFSVERPDGSNFTLKIRSTKLEDSAMYFCASGKGVETDTQYFGPGTRLTVL.

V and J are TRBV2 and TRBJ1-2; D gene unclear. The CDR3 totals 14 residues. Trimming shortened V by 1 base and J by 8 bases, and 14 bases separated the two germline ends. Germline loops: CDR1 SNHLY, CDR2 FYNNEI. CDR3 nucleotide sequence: TGTGCCAGCAGTGAAGAAGGCGTCGCTAGCGGCTACACCTTC. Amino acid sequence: CASSEEGVASGYTF.